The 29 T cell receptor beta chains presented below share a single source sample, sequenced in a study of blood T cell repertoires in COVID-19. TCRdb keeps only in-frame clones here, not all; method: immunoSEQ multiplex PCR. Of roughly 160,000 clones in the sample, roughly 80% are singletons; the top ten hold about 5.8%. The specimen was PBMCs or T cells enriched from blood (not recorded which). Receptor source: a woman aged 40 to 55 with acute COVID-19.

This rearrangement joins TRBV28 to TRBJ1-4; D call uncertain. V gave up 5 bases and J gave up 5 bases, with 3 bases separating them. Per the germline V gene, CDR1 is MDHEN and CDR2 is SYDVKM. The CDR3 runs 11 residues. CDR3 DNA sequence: TGTGCCAGCAGTCCGAATGAAAAACTGTTTTTT. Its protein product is CASSPNEKLFF.

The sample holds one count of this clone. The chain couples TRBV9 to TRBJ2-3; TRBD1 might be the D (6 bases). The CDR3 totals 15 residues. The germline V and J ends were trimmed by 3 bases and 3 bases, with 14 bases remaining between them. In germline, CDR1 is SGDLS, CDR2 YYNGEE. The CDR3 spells CASSAWGRGTDTQYF. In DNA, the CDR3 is TGTGCCAGCAGCGCGTGGGGGCGTGGAACAGATACGCAGTATTTT.

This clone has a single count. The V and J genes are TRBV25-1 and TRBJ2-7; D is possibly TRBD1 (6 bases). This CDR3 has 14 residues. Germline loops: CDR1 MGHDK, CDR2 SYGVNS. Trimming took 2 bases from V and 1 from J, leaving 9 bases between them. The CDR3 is CASSEVDRSYEQYF. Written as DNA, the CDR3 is TGTGCCAGCAGTGAAGTAGACAGGTCCTACGAGCAGTACTTC.

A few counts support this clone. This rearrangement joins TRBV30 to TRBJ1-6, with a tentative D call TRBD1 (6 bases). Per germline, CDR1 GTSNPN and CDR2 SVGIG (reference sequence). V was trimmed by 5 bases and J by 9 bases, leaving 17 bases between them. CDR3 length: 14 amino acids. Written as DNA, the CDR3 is TGTGCCTGGGGCCCCAGGGGATGGAGTTCACCCCTCCACTTT. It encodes CAWGPRGWSSPLHF.

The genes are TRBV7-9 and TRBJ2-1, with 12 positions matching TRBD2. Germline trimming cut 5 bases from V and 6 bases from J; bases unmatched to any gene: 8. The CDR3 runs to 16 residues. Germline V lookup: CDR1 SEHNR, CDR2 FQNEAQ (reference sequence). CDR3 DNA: TGTGCCAGCAGCCCTCCTCCGGGACTAGCGGGCAATGAGCAGTTCTTC. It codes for CASSPPPGLAGNEQFF.

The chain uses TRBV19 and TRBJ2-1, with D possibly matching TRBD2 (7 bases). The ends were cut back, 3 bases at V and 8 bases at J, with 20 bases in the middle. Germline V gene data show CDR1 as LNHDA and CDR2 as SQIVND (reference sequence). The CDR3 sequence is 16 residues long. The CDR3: CASSMALAVGGHEQFF. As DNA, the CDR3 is TGTGCCAGTAGTATGGCTCTAGCGGTCGGGGGCCATGAGCAGTTCTTC.

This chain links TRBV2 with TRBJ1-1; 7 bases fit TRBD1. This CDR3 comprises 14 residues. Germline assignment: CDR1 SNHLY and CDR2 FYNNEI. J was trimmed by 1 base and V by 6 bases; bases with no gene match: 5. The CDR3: CASRAGQRNTEAFF. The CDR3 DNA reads TGTGCCAGCAGGGCGGGACAGAGGAACACTGAAGCTTTCTTT.

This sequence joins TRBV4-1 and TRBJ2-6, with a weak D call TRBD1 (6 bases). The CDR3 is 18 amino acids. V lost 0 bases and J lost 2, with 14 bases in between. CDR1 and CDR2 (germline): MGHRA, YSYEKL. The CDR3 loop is CASSQDPPGDAGANVLTF. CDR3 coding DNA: TGCGCCAGCAGCCAAGACCCCCCAGGGGACGCTGGGGCCAACGTCCTGACTTTC.

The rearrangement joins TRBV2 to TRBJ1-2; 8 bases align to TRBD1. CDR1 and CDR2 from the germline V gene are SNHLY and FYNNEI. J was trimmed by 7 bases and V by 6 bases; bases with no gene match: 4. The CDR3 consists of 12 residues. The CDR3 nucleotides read TGTGCCAGCAGGCAGGGGGCCGGTGGCTACACCTTC. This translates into CASRQGAGGYTF.

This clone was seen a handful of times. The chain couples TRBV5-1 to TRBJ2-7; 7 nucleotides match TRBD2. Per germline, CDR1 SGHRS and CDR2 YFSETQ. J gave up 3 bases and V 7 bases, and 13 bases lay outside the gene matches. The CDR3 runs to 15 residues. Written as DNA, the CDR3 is TGCGCCAGCGCGTCGATGGGGACTAATAACTACGAGCAGTACTTC. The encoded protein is CASASMGTNNYEQYF.

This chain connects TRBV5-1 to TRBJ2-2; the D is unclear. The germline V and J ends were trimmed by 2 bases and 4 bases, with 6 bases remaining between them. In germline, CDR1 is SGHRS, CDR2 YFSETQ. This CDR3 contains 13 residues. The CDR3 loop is CASSFQATGELFF. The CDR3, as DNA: TGCGCCAGCAGCTTCCAGGCCACCGGGGAGCTGTTTTTT.

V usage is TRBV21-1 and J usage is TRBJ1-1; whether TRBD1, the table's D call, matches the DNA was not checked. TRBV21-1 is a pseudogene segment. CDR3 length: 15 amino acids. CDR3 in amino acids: CASRNRTGAETEAFF. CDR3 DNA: TGTGCCAGCAGGAATAGGACAGGCGCTGAGACTGAAGCTTTCTTT.

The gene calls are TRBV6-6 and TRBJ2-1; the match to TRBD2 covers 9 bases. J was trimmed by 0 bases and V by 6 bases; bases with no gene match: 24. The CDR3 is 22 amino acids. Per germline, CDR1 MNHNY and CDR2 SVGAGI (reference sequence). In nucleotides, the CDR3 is TGTGCCAGCAGGCGAGGCCCAACGGGGGCTAGCGGGACCCAGAACTCCTACAATGAGCAGTTCTTC. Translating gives CASRRGPTGASGTQNSYNEQFF.

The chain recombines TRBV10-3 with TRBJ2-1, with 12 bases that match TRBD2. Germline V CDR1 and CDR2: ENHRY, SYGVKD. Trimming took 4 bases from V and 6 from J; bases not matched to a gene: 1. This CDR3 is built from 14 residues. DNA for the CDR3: TGTGCCATCAGTGTGGGACTAGCGGGCAATGAGCAGTTCTTC. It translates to CAISVGLAGNEQFF.

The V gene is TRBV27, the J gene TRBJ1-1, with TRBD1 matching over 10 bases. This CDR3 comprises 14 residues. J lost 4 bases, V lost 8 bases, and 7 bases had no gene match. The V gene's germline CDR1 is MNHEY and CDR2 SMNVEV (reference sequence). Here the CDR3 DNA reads TGTGCCAGCGGGGATAGGGACAGGGGCACTGAAGCTTTCTTT. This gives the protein CASGDRDRGTEAFF.

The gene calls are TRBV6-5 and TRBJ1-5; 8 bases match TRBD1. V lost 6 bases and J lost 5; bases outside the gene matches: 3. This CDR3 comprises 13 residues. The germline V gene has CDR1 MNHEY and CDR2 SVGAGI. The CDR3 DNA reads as TGTGCCAGCAGAGTGACAGGGGATCAGCCCCAGCATTTT. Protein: CASRVTGDQPQHF.

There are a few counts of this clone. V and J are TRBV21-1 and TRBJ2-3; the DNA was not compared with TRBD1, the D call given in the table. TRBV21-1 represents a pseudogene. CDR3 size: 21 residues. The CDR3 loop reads CASSNSESNRGNSFFTDTQYF. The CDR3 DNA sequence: TGTGCCAGCAGCAATTCAGAAAGTAACAGGGGGAATTCCTTTTTCACAGATACGCAGTATTTT.

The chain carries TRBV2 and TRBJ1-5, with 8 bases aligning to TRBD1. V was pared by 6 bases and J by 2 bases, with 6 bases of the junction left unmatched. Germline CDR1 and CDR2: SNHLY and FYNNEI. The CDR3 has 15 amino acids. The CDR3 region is CASRRTGMGNQPQHF. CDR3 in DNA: TGTGCCAGCAGAAGGACAGGGATGGGCAATCAGCCCCAGCATTTT.

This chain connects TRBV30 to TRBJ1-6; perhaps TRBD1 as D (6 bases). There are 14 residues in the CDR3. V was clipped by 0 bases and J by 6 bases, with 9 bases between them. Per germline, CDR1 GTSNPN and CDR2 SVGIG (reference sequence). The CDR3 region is CAWSVKGGNSPLHF. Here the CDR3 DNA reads TGTGCCTGGAGTGTAAAAGGGGGTAATTCACCCCTCCACTTT.

The CDR3 here is CASSRSRESTAEAFF. CDR3 DNA: TGTGCCAGTAGTAGGTCGAGAGAGTCCACGGCTGAAGCTTTCTTT. The chain recombines TRBV19 with TRBJ1-1; D ambiguous. Trimming pared 4 bases from V and 6 bases from J, leaving 18 bases between. This CDR3 comprises 15 residues. The germline V gene has CDR1 LNHDA and CDR2 SQIVND (reference sequence).

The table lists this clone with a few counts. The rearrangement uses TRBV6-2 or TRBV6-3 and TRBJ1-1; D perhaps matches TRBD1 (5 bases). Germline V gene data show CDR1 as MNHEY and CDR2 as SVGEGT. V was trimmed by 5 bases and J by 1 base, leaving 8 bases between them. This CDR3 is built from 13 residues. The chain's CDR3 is CASSTQENTEAFF. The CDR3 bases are TGTGCCAGCAGTACACAGGAGAACACTGAAGCTTTCTTT.

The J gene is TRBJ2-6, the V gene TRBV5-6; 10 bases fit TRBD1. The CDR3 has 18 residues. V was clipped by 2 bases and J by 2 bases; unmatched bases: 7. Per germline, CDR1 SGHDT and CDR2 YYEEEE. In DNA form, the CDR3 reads TGTGCCAGCAGCTTCCGGACAGGGGGAAAAGCTGGGGCCAACGTCCTGACTTTC. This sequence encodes CASSFRTGGKAGANVLTF.

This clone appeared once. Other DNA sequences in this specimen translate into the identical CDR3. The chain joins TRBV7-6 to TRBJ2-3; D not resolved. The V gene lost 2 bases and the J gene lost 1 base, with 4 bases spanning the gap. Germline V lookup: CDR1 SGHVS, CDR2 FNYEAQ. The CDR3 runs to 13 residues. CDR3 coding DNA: TGTGCCAGCAGCTTATTCGGCACAGATACGCAGTATTTT. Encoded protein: CASSLFGTDTQYF.

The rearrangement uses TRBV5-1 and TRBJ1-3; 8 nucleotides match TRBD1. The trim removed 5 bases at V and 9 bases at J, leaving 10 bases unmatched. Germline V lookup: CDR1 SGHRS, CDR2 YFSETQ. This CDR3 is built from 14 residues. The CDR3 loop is CASRFGTGSGTIYF. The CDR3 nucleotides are TGCGCCAGCAGGTTCGGGACAGGCTCGGGCACCATATATTTT. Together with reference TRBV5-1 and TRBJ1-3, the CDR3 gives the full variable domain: KAGVTQTPRYLIKTRGQQVTLSCSPISGHRSVSWYQQTPGQGLQFLFEYFSETQRNKGNFPGRFSGRQFSNSRSEMNVSTLELGDSALYLCASRFGTGSGTIYFGEGSWLTVV.

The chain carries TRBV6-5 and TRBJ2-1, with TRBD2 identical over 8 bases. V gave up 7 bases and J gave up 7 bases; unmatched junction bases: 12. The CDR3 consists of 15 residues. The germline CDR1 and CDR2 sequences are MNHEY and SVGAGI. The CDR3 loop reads CASTQPGGRSNEQFF. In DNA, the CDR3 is TGTGCCAGCACCCAGCCAGGCGGGAGGAGTAATGAGCAGTTCTTC.

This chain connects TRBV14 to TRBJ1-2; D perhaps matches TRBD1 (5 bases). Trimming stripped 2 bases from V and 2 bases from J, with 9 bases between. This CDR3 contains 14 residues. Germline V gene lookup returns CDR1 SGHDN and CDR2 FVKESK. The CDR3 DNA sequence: TGTGCCAGCAGCCAACACAGGAGCAACTATGGCTACACCTTC. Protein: CASSQHRSNYGYTF.

CDR3 sequence (DNA): TGTGCCAGCTCACCTTCTTGGACTAGCGGGAGAGGTGAGCAGTTCTTC. The encoded protein is CASSPSWTSGRGEQFF. The chain combines TRBV18 with TRBJ2-1; 13 positions match TRBD2. Germline CDR1 KGHSH, CDR2 LQKENI. The V gene end was trimmed by 3 bases and the J gene end by 9 bases; junction bases not matched to a gene: 8. This CDR3 comprises 16 residues.

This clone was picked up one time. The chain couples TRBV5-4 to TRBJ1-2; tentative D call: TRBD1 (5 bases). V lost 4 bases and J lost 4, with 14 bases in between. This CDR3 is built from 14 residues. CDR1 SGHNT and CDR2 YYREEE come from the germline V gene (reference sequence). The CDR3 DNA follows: TGTGCCAGCAGCCCCTCCACGGGGGGCTATGGCTACACCTTC. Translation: CASSPSTGGYGYTF.

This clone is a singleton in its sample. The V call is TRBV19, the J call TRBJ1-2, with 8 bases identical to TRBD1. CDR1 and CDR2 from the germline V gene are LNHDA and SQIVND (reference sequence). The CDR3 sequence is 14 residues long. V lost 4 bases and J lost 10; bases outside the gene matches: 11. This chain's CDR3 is CASSTFSLTGAYTF. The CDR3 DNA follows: TGTGCCAGTAGTACCTTCTCCCTGACAGGGGCCTACACCTTC.